One sample yielded the 28 T cell receptor beta chains listed below, sequenced in a study of T cell repertoires in cytomegalovirus infection. MiXCR was run by TCRdb on the reads, yielding one entry per CDR3 protein. Of some 450,000 distinct CDR3 sequences detected, approximately 31% appear once; the ten largest clones hold roughly 13%. Sequencing used PBMCs. The receptors originated from a human donor in good health (CMV status not recorded). Some clones in this sample may be carry-over from other donors' samples.

The J gene is TRBJ2-7, the V gene TRBV27, with D maybe TRBD1 (6 bases). This CDR3 spans 14 amino acids. V lost 4 bases and J lost 2, with 12 bases in between. Per germline, CDR1 MNHEY and CDR2 SMNVEV (reference sequence). CDR3 sequence: CASSYTGSAYEQYF. CDR3 coding DNA: TGTGCCAGCAGTTACACAGGGTCGGCCTACGAGCAGTACTTC.

Many counts were recorded for this clonotype. V is TRBV7-2 and J is TRBJ1-5; no firm D call. CDR3 length equals 14 residues. V was cut by 3 bases and J by 3 bases, with 9 bases left in between. Per germline, CDR1 SGHTA and CDR2 FQGNSA. The CDR3 sequence is CASSLGINNQPQHF. In DNA form, the CDR3 reads TGTGCCAGCAGCTTGGGGATTAACAATCAGCCCCAGCATTTT. Looking up the rest from reference TRBV7-2 and TRBJ1-5 gives the full variable domain: GAGVSQSPSNKVTEKGKDVELRCDPISGHTALYWYRQSLGQGLEFLIYFQGNSAPDKSGLPSDRFSAERTGGSVSTLTIQRTQQEDSAVYLCASSLGINNQPQHFGDGTRLSIL.

The chain couples TRBV5-1 to TRBJ2-5; D may correspond to TRBD1 or TRBD2 (5 bases each). Germline V gives CDR1 SGHRS, CDR2 YFSETQ. V lost 0 bases, J lost 3 bases, and 15 bases lay in between. CDR3 length equals 16 residues. The CDR3 region is CASSLGPQGDEETQYF. The CDR3 DNA is TGCGCCAGCAGCTTGGGGCCCCAAGGGGACGAAGAGACCCAGTACTTC.

This clonotype was counted only a few times. The V and J genes are TRBV20-1 and TRBJ2-1; tentative D call: TRBD1 (7 bases). Germline V gene data show CDR1 as DFQATT and CDR2 as SNEGSKA (reference sequence). The CDR3 runs to 14 residues. V was trimmed by 6 bases and J by 6 bases, leaving 18 bases between them. The CDR3 DNA follows: TGCAGTGCGCTCAGACAGGGAGGAGGCAATGAGCAGTTCTTC. Encoded protein: CSALRQGGGNEQFF.

As regards this clonotype: A much larger clone differs from this one at a single base, so this may be a read error. The genes are TRBV6-1 and TRBJ1-5; TRBD1 might be the D (5 bases). There are 14 residues in the CDR3. Germline V gives CDR1 MNHNS, CDR2 SASEGT. Trimming stripped 8 bases from V and 8 bases from J, with 19 bases between. As DNA, the CDR3 is TGTGCCAGCGGGTTTCAGGGTCCTAATAAGCCCCAGCATTTT. Its translation is CASGFQGPNKPQHF.

This clonotype has at least ten counts. V usage is TRBV7-2 and J usage is TRBJ1-2; no firm D call. This CDR3 comprises 13 residues. V was cut by 4 bases and J by 1 base, with 7 bases left in between. CDR1 and CDR2 (germline): SGHTA, FQGNSA. The chain's CDR3 is CASSSQINYGYTF. The CDR3 region has the DNA TGTGCCAGCAGCTCACAGATTAACTATGGCTACACCTTC.

This clonotype was detected ten times or more. This rearrangement joins TRBV7-3 to TRBJ1-3; no reliable D call. Germline lookup yields CDR1 SGHTA and CDR2 FQGTGA. Trimming removed 4 bases from V and 5 bases from J, with 6 bases in between. This CDR3 has 12 amino acids. As DNA, the CDR3 is TGTGCCAGCAGCTCTGGGAGAAACACCATATATTTT. This translates into CASSSGRNTIYF.

This clonotype has a handful of counts. The genes are TRBV11-2 and TRBJ1-6; TRBD1 is a possible D gene (6 bases). Trimming removed 4 bases from V and 10 bases from J, with 14 bases in between. Germline CDR1 is SGHAT and CDR2 is FQNNGV. The CDR3 sequence is 14 residues long. The DNA for the CDR3 is TGTGCCAGCAGCTACTCAGGGGTAGGGTCACCCCTCCACTTT. Its protein is CASSYSGVGSPLHF.

There are a few counts of this clonotype. The V call is TRBV29-1, the J call TRBJ1-4; 9 nucleotides align to TRBD1. The CDR3 runs to 15 residues. V was clipped by 6 bases and J by 7 bases; unmatched bases: 12. Germline CDR1 reads SQVTM; CDR2 reads ANQGSEA. CDR3 in amino acids: CSVPGQGDLFEKLFF. In nucleotides, the CDR3 is TGCAGCGTACCGGGACAGGGTGATCTTTTTGAAAAACTGTTTTTT.

This clonotype was found many times. V usage is TRBV7-2 and J usage is TRBJ2-5; no clear D gene. The CDR3 covers 14 residues. The germline gives CDR1 SGHTA, CDR2 FQGNSA. V was trimmed by 5 bases and J by 5 bases, leaving 15 bases between them. Here the CDR3 DNA reads TGTGCCAGCAGCCCCGCCCGCGGTTGGGAGACCCAGTACTTC. This gives the protein CASSPARGWETQYF.

This clonotype occurred many times. This chain uses TRBV7-2 with TRBJ2-1; 12 bases map to TRBD2. Per the germline V gene, CDR1 is SGHTA and CDR2 is FQGNSA. The V gene end was trimmed by 1 base and the J gene end by 10 bases; junction bases not matched to a gene: 14. This CDR3 has 18 residues. CDR3 amino acids: CASSLGASGGGSASEQFF. The CDR3 region has the DNA TGTGCCAGCAGCTTAGGGGCTAGCGGGGGGGGGTCAGCGTCGGAGCAGTTCTTC.

This clonotype was seen a handful of times. This sequence joins TRBV11-1 and TRBJ2-1; 8 nucleotides agree with TRBD1. V was pared by 1 base and J by 7 bases, with 9 bases of the junction left unmatched. There are 16 residues in the CDR3. The germline gives CDR1 SGHAT, CDR2 FQDESV (reference sequence). The DNA of the CDR3 is TGTGCCAGCAGCTTAGGACGGGACAGGCTGGTGAATGAGCAGTTCTTC. Its protein is CASSLGRDRLVNEQFF. Variable domain in full (rest from reference TRBV11-1 and TRBJ2-1): EAEVAQSPRYKITEKSQAVAFWCDPISGHATLYWYRQILGQGPELLVQFQDESVVDDSQLPKDRFSAERLKGVDSTLKIQPAELGDSAMYLCASSLGRDRLVNEQFFGPGTRLTVL.

The chain is built from TRBV3-1 and TRBJ2-7; D unresolved. The CDR3 has 15 residues. The V gene lost 0 bases and the J gene lost 2 bases, with 11 bases spanning the gap. Germline V gene sequence: CDR1 LGHDT, CDR2 YNNKEL (reference sequence). The CDR3 reads CASSQESRMAYEQYF. In DNA form, the CDR3 reads TGTGCCAGCAGCCAAGAATCACGGATGGCCTACGAGCAGTACTTC.

This clonotype was found many times. The chain has TRBV4-3 and TRBJ1-2; D might be TRBD1 (6 bases). The germline CDR1 and CDR2 sequences are LGHNA and YSLEER. V lost 0 bases and J 4 bases, leaving 12 bases between the germline ends. The CDR3 contains 15 residues. CDR3 protein: CASSQDLQGGYGYTF. The CDR3 bases are TGCGCCAGCAGCCAAGATTTACAGGGCGGCTATGGCTACACCTTC.

J is TRBJ2-1 and V is TRBV20-1; TRBD2 matches 9 bases. The CDR3 covers 15 residues. The V segment lost 6 bases and the J segment 5 bases; nucleotides outside the gene matches: 11. CDR1 DFQATT and CDR2 SNEGSKA come from the germline V gene (reference sequence). This CDR3 is CSALPVRGGNNEQFF. DNA for the CDR3: TGCAGTGCCTTGCCCGTGCGGGGGGGTAACAATGAGCAGTTCTTC.

The chain has TRBV12-3 or TRBV12-4 and TRBJ1-1; maybe TRBD1 (5 bases). The CDR3 runs to 14 residues. V dropped 3 bases and J dropped 4 bases, with 12 bases sitting between them. The CDR3 loop reads CASSLAGASTEAFF. The CDR3 coding sequence is TGTGCCAGCAGTTTGGCCGGGGCCAGCACTGAAGCTTTCTTT.

This clonotype was detected many times. V and J are TRBV7-2 and TRBJ2-7; tentatively, D is TRBD2 (6 bases). Trimming stripped 2 bases from V and 5 bases from J, with 28 bases between. The CDR3 has 19 amino acids. Looked up from germline, CDR1 is SGHTA and CDR2 is FQGNSA. The CDR3 DNA is TGTGCCAGCAGCTTACCACTGAGTAAGGGACTGGCTTCGGTCCACGAGCAGTACTTC. It codes for CASSLPLSKGLASVHEQYF.

This clonotype came up a few times. The chain carries TRBV5-6 and TRBJ2-3, with D unclear. The CDR3 is made up of 13 amino acids. Between the trimmed V and J ends, which lost 5 bases and 4 bases, there was a span of 11 bases. CDR1 is SGHDT, CDR2 YYEEEE, per germline. Here the CDR3 reads CASSQRRSDTQYF. The CDR3 DNA sequence: TGTGCCAGCAGTCAAAGGCGCTCAGATACGCAGTATTTT.

The chain links TRBV20-1 to TRBJ1-1; 11 bases line up with TRBD1. The length of the CDR3 is 14 residues. The germline gives CDR1 DFQATT, CDR2 SNEGSKA (reference sequence). The CDR3 bases are TGCAGCGGTAGGACAGGGGGCCCGGTTACTGAAGCTTTCTTT. This encodes CSGRTGGPVTEAFF.

The chain carries TRBV11-2 and TRBJ2-1; D possibly corresponds to TRBD2 (6 bases). Germline V gene data show CDR1 as SGHAT and CDR2 as FQNNGV. The CDR3 consists of 16 residues. The V end was cut by 5 bases, the J end by 4 bases, with 18 bases between. Written as DNA, the CDR3 is TGTGCCAGCAGCGAAGAGGGTACTAGCCGATACAATGAGCAGTTCTTC. Residues: CASSEEGTSRYNEQFF.

Note on this clonotype: A clone one base away is much larger, so this may be a read error. No conserved phenylalanine or tryptophan is present at the end of the CDR3, so a read error is the likely explanation. J is TRBJ2-1 and V is TRBV7-6, with a possible D match to TRBD2 (6 bases). CDR1 is SGHVS, CDR2 FNYEAQ, per germline. This CDR3 comprises 13 residues. V lost 4 bases, J lost 8 bases, and 12 bases lay in between. The chain's CDR3 is CASSSRPGDEQFL. The DNA of the CDR3 is TGTGCCAGCAGCTCCCGACCGGGGGATGAGCAGTTCTTA.

In regard to this clonotype: A read error is likely, as this CDR3 ends without the conserved phenylalanine or tryptophan. No DNA is shown, since the ends of the CDR3 on it are uncertain; the CDR3 is the one TCRdb lists. The rearrangement joins TRBV12-3 or TRBV12-4 to TRBJ1-1; the D call TRBD1 from the table was never checked on the DNA. The CDR3 length is 13 residues, termini included. CDR3 amino acids: CASRPGGNTEAFG.

Worth noting for this clonotype: One end of the junction is discordant with germline, which a read error may explain. V is TRBV10-3 and J is TRBJ2-3; 8 positions match TRBD1. The CDR3 length is 18 residues. The germline CDR1 and CDR2 sequences are ENHRY and SYGVKD. CDR3 region: CAISSHSLDREGTDTPYF. Written as DNA, the CDR3 is TGTGCCATCAGTTCTCACTCTTTGGACAGGGAAGGGACAGATACGCCGTATTTT.

The V gene is TRBV12-3 or TRBV12-4, the J gene TRBJ2-5; possibly TRBD1 or TRBD2 for D (5 bases each). The CDR3 extends over 15 amino acids. The V end was cut by 6 bases, the J end by 3 bases, with 17 bases between. Here the CDR3 reads CASRPFSGTEETQYF. CDR3 DNA sequence: TGTGCCAGCAGGCCTTTCTCCGGGACCGAAGAGACCCAGTACTTC.

This clonotype was found a few times. The gene calls are TRBV29-1 and TRBJ2-5; the D call may be TRBD1 or TRBD2 (5 bases each). Germline loops: CDR1 SQVTM, CDR2 ANQGSEA. The V gene lost 3 bases and the J gene lost 5 bases, with 13 bases spanning the gap. The CDR3 has 13 residues. CDR3 coding DNA: TGCAGCGTTGAGAGGGACGCCTCGGAGACCCAGTACTTC. It encodes CSVERDASETQYF.

This clonotype showed up just a few times. The missing conserved phenylalanine or tryptophan at the end of this CDR3 makes a read error likely. The DNA is omitted, as the CDR3 cannot be located on it reliably, and the CDR3 follows TCRdb's listing. The rearrangement links TRBV20-1 to TRBJ2-1; no check of the table's D call, TRBD1, against the DNA was made. CDR1 is DFQATT, CDR2 SNEGSKA, per germline (reference sequence). From its first to its last residue, the CDR3 has 15 amino acids. This CDR3 is CSARNPEGVNNEQLL.

This clonotype was seen a handful of times. The chain carries TRBV7-9 and TRBJ2-5; D uncertain. Germline loops: CDR1 SEHNR, CDR2 FQNEAQ (reference sequence). The CDR3 has 15 residues. Between the trimmed V and J ends, which lost 5 bases and 4 bases, there was a span of 17 bases. The DNA for the CDR3 is TGTGCCAGCAGCCCCGGTAGGGCTACCCTAGAGACCCAGTACTTC. Residues: CASSPGRATLETQYF.

Regarding this clonotype: At one boundary the junction diverges from the germline segment, which might be a read error. The J gene is TRBJ2-1, the V gene TRBV4-1; 9 bases match TRBD2. The CDR3 consists of 17 residues. Germline CDR1 MGHRA, CDR2 YSYEKL. The CDR3 loop is CASNQAGGGVSYNEQFF. CDR3 sequence (DNA): TGCGCCAGCAACCAAGCCGGCGGGGGGGTATCCTACAATGAGCAGTTCTTC.